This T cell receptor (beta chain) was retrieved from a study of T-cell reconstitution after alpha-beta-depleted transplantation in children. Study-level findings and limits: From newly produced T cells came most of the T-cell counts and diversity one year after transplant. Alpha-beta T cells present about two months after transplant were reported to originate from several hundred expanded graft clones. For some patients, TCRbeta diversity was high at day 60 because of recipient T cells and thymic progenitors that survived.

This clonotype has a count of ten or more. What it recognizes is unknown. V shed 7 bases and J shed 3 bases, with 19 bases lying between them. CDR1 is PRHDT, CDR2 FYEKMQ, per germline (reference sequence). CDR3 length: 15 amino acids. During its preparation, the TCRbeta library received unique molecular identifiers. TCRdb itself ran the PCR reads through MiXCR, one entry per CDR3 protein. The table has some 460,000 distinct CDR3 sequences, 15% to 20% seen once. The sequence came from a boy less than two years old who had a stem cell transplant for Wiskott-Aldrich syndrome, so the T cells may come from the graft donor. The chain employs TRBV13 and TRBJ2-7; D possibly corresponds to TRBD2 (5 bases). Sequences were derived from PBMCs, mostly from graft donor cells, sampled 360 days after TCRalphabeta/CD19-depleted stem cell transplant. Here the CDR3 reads CASKPSYGGVYEQYF. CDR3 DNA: TGTGCCAGCAAGCCCTCTTATGGAGGTGTCTACGAGCAGTACTTC.